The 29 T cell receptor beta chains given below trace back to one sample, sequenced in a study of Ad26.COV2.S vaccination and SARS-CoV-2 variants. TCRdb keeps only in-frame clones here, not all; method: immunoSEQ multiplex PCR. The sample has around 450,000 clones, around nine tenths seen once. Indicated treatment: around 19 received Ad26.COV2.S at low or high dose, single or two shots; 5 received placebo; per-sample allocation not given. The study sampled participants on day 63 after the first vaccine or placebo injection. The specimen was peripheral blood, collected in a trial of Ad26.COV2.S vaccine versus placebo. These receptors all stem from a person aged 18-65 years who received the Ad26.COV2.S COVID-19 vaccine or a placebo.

The CDR3 is CASSGTRMNEQFF. In DNA, the CDR3 is TGTGCCAGCAGTGGGACACGGATGAACGAGCAGTTCTTC. The V gene is TRBV28, the J gene TRBJ2-1; tentatively, D is TRBD1 (6 bases). V was clipped by 5 bases and J by 10 bases, with 15 bases between them. This CDR3 spans 13 amino acids. From germline, CDR1 is MDHEN and CDR2 SYDVKM. The full variable domain, its missing parts supplied by reference TRBV28 and TRBJ2-1, is DVKVTQSSRYLVKRTGEKVFLECVQDMDHENMFWYRQDPGLGLRLIYFSYDVKMKEKGDIPEGYSVSREKKERFSLILESASTNQTSMYLCASSGTRMNEQFFGPGTRLTVL.

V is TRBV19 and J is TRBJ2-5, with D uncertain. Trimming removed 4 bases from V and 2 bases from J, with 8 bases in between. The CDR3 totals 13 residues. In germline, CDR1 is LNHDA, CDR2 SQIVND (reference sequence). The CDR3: CASSNMEQETQYF. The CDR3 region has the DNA TGTGCCAGTAGTAACATGGAGCAAGAGACCCAGTACTTC.

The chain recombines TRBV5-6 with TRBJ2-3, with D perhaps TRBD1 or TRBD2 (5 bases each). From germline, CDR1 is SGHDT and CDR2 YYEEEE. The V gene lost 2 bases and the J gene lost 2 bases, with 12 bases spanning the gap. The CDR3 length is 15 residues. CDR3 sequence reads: CASSFGGGATDTQYF. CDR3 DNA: TGTGCCAGCAGCTTCGGTGGGGGTGCCACAGATACGCAGTATTTT.

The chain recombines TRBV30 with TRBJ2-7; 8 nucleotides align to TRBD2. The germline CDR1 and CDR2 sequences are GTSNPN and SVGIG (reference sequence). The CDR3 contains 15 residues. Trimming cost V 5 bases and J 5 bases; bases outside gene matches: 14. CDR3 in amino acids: CAWCPLGLAMNEQYF. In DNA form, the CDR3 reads TGTGCCTGGTGCCCCTTAGGACTAGCTATGAACGAGCAGTACTTC.

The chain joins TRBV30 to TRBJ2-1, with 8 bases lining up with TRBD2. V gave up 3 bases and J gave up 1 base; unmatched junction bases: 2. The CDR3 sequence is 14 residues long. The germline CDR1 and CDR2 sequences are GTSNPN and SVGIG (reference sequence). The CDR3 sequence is CAWRIAGSYNEQFF. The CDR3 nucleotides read TGTGCCTGGAGGATAGCGGGATCCTACAATGAGCAGTTCTTC. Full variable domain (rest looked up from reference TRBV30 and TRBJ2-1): SQTIHQWPATLVQPVGSPLSLECTVEGTSNPNLYWYRQAAGRGLQLLFYSVGIGQISSEVPQNLSASRPQDRQFILSSKKLLLSDSGFYLCAWRIAGSYNEQFFGPGTRLTVL.

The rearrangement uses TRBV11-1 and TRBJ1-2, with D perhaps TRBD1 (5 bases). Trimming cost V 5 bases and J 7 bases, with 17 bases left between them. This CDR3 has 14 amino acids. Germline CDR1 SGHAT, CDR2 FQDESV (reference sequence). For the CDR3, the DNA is TGTGCCAGCAGCCGGGGACCGGATAGGCTTGGCTACACCTTC. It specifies CASSRGPDRLGYTF.

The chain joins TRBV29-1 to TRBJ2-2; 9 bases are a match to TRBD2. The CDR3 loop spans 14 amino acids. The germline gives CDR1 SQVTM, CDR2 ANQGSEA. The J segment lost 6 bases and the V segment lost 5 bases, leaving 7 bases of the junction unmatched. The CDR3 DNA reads TGCAGCGTTTCAGCGGGAGGACGCCCCGGGGAGCTGTTTTTT. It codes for CSVSAGGRPGELFF.

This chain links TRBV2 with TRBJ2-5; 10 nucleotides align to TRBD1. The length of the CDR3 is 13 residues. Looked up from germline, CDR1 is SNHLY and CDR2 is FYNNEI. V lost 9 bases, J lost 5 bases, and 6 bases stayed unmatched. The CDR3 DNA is TGTGCCAGTCCGACAGGGGGCGGGGAGACCCAGTACTTC. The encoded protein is CASPTGGGETQYF.

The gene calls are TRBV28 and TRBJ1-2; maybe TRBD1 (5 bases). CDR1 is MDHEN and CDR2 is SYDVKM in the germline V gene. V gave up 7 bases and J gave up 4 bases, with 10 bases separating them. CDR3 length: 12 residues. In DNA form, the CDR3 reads TGTGCCAGCACGCAGGGCAGCTATGGCTACACCTTC. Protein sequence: CASTQGSYGYTF.

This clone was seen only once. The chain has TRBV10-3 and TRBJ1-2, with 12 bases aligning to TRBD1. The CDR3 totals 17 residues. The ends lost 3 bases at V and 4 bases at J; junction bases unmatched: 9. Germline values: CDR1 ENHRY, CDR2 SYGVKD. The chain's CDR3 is CAISDWGQGALGYGYTF. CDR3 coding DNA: TGTGCCATCAGTGATTGGGGACAGGGGGCGCTAGGCTATGGCTACACCTTC.

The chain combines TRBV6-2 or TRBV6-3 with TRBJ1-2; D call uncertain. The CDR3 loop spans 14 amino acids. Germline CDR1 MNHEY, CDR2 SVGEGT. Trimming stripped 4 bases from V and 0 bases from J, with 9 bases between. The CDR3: CASSSLIANYGYTF. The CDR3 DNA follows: TGTGCCAGCAGTTCCCTGATAGCTAACTATGGCTACACCTTC.

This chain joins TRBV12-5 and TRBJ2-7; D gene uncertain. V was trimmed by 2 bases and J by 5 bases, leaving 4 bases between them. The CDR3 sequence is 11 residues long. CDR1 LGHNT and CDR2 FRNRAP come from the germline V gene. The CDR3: CASGLSHEQYF. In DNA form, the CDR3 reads TGTGCTAGTGGTTTGTCCCACGAGCAGTACTTC.

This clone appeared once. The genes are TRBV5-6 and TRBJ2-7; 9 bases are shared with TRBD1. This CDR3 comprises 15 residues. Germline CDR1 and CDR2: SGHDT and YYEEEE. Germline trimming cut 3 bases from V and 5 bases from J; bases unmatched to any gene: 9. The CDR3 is CASSWPGTGIDEQYF. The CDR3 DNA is TGTGCCAGCAGCTGGCCCGGGACAGGGATCGACGAGCAGTACTTC.

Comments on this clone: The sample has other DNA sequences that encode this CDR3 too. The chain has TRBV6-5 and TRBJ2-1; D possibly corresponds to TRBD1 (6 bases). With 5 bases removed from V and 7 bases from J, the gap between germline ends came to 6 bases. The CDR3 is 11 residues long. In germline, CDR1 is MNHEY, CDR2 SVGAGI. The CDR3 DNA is TGTGCCAGCAGTCAGGGGAATGAGCAGTTCTTC. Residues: CASSQGNEQFF.

Here the CDR3 reads CSVEQGKNTEAFF. The CDR3, as DNA: TGCAGCGTCGAACAGGGGAAGAACACTGAAGCTTTCTTT. The genes are TRBV29-1 and TRBJ1-1, with 7 bases lining up with TRBD1. The CDR3 is 13 amino acids. V lost 6 bases and J lost 1; bases outside the gene matches: 5. Germline lookup yields CDR1 SQVTM and CDR2 ANQGSEA.

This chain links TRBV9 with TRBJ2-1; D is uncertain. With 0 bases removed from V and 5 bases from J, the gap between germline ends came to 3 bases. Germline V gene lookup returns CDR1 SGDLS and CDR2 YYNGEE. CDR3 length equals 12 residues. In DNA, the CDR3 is TGTGCCAGCAGCGTAGAGGACAATGAGCAGTTCTTC. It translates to CASSVEDNEQFF. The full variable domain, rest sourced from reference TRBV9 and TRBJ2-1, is DSGVTQTPKHLITATGQRVTLRCSPRSGDLSVYWYQQSLDQGLQFLIQYYNGEERAKGNILERFSAQQFPDLHSELNLSSLELGDSALYFCASSVEDNEQFFGPGTRLTVL.

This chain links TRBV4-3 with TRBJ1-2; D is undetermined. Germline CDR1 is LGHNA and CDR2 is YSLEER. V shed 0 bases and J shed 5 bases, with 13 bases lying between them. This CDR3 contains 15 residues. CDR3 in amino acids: CASSQDLSAGYGYTF. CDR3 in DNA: TGCGCCAGCAGCCAAGACCTTTCGGCGGGATATGGCTACACCTTC.

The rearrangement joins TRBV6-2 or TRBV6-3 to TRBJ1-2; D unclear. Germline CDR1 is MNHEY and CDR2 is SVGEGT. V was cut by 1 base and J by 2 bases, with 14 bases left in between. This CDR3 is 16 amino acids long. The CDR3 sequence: CASSYWSGSINYGYTF. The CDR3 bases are TGTGCCAGCAGTTACTGGTCCGGCAGCATAAACTATGGCTACACCTTC.

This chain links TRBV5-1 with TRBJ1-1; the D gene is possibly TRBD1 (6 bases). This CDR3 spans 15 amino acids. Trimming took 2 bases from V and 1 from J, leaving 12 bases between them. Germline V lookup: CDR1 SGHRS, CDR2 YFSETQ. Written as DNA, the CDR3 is TGCGCCAGCAGCTTCACAGGGAAGCCGAACACTGAAGCTTTCTTT. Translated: CASSFTGKPNTEAFF.

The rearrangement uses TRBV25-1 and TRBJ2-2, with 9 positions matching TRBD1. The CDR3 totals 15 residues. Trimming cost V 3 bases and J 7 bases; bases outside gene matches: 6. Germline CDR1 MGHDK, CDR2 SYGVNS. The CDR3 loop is CASSDWDRVGGELFF. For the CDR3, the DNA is TGTGCCAGCAGTGATTGGGACAGGGTAGGCGGGGAGCTGTTTTTT.

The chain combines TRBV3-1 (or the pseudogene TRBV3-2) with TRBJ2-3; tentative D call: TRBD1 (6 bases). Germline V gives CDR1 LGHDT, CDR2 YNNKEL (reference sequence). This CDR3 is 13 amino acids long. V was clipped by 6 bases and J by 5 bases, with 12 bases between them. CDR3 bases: TGTGCCAGCAGTCGCCCGGGACAAGATACGCAGTATTTT. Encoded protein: CASSRPGQDTQYF.

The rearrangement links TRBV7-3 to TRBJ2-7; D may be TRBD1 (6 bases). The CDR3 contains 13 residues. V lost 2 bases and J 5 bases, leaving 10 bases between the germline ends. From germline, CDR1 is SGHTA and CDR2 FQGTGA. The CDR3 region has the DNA TGTGCCAGCAGCTTACAGGGGCCCAACGAGCAGTACTTC. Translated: CASSLQGPNEQYF.

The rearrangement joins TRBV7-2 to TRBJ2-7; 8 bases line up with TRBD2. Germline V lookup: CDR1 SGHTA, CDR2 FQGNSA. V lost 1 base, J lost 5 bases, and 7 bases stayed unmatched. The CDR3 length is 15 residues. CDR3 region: CASSLEGGRSHEQYF. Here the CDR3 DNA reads TGTGCCAGCAGCTTAGAGGGCGGGAGGTCCCACGAGCAGTACTTC. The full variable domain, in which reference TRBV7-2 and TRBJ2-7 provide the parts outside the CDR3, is GAGVSQSPSNKVTEKGKDVELRCDPISGHTALYWYRQSLGQGLEFLIYFQGNSAPDKSGLPSDRFSAERTGGSVSTLTIQRTQQEDSAVYLCASSLEGGRSHEQYFGPGTRLTVT.

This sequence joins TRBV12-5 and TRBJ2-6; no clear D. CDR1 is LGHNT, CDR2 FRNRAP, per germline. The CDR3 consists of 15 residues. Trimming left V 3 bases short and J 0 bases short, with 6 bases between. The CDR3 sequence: CASGFTRSGANVLTF. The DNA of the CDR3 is TGTGCTAGTGGTTTTACCCGCTCTGGGGCCAACGTCCTGACTTTC.

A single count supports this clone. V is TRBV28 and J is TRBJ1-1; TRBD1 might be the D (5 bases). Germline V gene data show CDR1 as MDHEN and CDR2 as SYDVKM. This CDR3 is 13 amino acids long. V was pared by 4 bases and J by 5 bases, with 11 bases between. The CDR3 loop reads CASSSRQRTEAFF. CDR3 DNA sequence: TGTGCCAGCAGTTCAAGACAGAGGACTGAAGCTTTCTTT.

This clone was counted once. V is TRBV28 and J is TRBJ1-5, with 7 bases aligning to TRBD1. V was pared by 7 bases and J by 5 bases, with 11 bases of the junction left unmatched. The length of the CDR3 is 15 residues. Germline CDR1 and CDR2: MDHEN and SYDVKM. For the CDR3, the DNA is TGTGCCAGCACCCAAAGACAGGGAGGGCATCAGCCCCAGCATTTT. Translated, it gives CASTQRQGGHQPQHF.

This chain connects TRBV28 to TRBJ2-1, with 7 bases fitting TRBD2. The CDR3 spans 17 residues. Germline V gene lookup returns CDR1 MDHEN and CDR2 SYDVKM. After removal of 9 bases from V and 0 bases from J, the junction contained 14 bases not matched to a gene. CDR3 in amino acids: CASTVAGTQSSYNEQFF. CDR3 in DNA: TGTGCCAGTACCGTAGCGGGTACCCAGAGCTCCTACAATGAGCAGTTCTTC.

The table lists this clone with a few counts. The CDR3 loop reads CASSYSRGQGGYTF. CDR3 in DNA: TGTGCCAGCAGTTACTCGAGGGGGCAGGGCGGCTACACCTTC. The chain couples TRBV6-5 to TRBJ1-2; 7 nucleotides align to TRBD1. V was pared by 0 bases and J by 8 bases, with 6 bases of the junction left unmatched. This CDR3 has 14 residues. Germline CDR1 reads MNHEY; CDR2 reads SVGAGI.

This CDR3 reads CASSTTGKGQPQHF. The CDR3 DNA reads as TGTGCCAGCAGTACGACAGGGAAGGGTCAGCCCCAGCATTTT. The V gene is TRBV6-2 or TRBV6-3, the J gene TRBJ1-5; 7 bases agree with TRBD1. The CDR3 has 14 residues. Losses at the gene ends were 5 bases for V and 6 bases for J; bases not matched to a gene: 7. CDR1 and CDR2 from the germline V gene are MNHEY and SVGEGT.